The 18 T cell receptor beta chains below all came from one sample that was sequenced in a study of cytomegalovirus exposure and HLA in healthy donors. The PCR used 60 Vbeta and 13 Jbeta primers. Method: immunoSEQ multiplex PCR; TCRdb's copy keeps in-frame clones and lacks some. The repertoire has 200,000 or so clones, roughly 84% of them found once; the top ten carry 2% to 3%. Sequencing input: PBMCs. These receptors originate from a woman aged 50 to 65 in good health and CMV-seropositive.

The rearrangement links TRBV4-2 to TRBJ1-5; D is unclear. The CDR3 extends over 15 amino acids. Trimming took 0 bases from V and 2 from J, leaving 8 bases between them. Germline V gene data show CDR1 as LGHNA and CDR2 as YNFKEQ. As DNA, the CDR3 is TGTGCCAGCAGCCAAGATCTGCAGGGCAATCAGCCCCAGCATTTT. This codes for CASSQDLQGNQPQHF.

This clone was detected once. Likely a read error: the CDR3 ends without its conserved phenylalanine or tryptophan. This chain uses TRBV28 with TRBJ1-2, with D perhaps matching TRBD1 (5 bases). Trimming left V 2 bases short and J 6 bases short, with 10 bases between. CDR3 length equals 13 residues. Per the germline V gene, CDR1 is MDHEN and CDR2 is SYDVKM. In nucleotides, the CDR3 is TGTGCCAGCAGTTTAGGAGGGGCCAATGGCTACACCATC. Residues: CASSLGGANGYTI.

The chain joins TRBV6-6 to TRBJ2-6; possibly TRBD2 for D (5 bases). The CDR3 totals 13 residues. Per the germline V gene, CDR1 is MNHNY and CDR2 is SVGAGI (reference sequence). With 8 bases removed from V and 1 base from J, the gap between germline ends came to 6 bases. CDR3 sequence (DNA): TGTGCCAGCGCGGGTTCTGGGGCCAACGTCCTGACTTTC. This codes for CASAGSGANVLTF.

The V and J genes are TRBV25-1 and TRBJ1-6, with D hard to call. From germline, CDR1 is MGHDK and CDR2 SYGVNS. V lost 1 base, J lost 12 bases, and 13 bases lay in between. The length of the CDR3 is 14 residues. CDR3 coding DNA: TGTGCCAGCAGTGAATTAGCGGCAGCAAAACCCCTCCACTTT. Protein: CASSELAAAKPLHF. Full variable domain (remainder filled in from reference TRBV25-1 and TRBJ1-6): EADIYQTPRYLVIGTGKKITLECSQTMGHDKMYWYQQDPGMELHLIHYSYGVNSTEKGDLSSESTVSRIRTEHFPLTLESARPSHTSQYLCASSELAAAKPLHFGNGTRLTVT.

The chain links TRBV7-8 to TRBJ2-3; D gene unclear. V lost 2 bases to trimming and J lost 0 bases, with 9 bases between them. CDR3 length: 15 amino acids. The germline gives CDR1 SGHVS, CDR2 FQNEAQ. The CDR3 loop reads CASSLSVQSTDTQYF. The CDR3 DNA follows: TGTGCCAGCAGCTTATCCGTCCAGAGCACAGATACGCAGTATTTT.

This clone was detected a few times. The CDR3 DNA reads as TGTGCCAGTAGCCGGACAGGAATTGGCTACACCTTC. Protein: CASSRTGIGYTF. This chain connects TRBV19 to TRBJ1-2, with TRBD1 matching over 7 bases. Trimming removed 6 bases from V and 7 bases from J; junction bases left unmatched: 5. Looked up from germline, CDR1 is LNHDA and CDR2 is SQIVND (reference sequence). The CDR3 covers 12 residues. Full variable domain (outside the CDR3, taken from reference TRBV19 and TRBJ1-2): DGGITQSPKYLFRKEGQNVTLSCEQNLNHDAMYWYRQDPGQGLRLIYYSQIVNDFQKGDIAEGYSVSREKKESFPLTVTSAQKNPTAFYLCASSRTGIGYTFGSGTRLTVV.

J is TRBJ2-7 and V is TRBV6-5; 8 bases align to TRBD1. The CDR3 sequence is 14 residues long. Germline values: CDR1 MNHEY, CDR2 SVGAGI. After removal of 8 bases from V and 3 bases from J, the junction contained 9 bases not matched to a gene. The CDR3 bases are TGTGCCAGCTCTCCATGGACAGGGAACTACGAGCAGTACTTC. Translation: CASSPWTGNYEQYF.

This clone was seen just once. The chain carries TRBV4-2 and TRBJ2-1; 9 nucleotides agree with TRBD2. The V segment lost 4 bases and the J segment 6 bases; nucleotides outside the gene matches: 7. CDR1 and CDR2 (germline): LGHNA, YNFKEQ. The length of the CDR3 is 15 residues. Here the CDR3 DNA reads TGTGCCAGCAGCCCCCGTTATAGCGGGGGCAATGAGCAGTTCTTC. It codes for CASSPRYSGGNEQFF.

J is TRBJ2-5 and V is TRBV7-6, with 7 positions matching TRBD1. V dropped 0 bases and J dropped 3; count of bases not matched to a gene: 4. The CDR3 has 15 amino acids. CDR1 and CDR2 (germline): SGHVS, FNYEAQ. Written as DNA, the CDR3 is TGTGCCAGCAGCTTAGCTACGGGACAGAAAGAGACCCAGTACTTC. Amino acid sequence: CASSLATGQKETQYF.

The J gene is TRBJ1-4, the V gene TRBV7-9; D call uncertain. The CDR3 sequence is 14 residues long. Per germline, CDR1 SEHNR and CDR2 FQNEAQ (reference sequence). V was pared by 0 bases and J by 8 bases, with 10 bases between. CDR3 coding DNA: TGTGCCAGCAGCTTAGCAGCGCCAAAGGAAAAACTGTTTTTT. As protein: CASSLAAPKEKLFF.

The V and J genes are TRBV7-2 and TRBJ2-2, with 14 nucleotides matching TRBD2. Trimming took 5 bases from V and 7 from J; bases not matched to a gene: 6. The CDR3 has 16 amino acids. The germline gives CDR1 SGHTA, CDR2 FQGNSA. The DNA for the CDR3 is TGTGCCAGCAGCCCGGGACTAGCGGGGGAGGGCGGGGAGCTGTTTTTT. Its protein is CASSPGLAGEGGELFF.

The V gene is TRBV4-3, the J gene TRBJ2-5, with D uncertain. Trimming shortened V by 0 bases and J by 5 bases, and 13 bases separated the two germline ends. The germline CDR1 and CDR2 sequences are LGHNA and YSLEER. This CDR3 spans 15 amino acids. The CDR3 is CASSQESGNWETQYF. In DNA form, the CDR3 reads TGCGCCAGCAGCCAAGAGTCGGGTAACTGGGAGACCCAGTACTTC.

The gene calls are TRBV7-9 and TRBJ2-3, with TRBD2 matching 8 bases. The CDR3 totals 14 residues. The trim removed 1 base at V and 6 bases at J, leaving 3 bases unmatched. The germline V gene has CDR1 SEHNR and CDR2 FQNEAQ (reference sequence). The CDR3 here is CASSLGVAGDTQYF. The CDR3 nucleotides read TGTGCCAGCAGCTTAGGGGTAGCGGGGGATACGCAGTATTTT.

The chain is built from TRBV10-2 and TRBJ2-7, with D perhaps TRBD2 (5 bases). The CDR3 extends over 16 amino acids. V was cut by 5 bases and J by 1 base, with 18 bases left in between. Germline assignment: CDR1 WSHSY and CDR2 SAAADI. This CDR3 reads CASSIGVQSSSYEQYF. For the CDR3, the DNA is TGCGCCAGCAGTATCGGGGTACAGTCCTCGTCCTACGAGCAGTACTTC.

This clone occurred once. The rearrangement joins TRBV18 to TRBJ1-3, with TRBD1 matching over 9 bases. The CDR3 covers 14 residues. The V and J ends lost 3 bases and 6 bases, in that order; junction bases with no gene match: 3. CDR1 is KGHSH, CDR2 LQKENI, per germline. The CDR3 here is CASSPGQGLNTIYF. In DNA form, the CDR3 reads TGTGCCAGCTCACCGGGACAGGGACTAAACACCATATATTTT.

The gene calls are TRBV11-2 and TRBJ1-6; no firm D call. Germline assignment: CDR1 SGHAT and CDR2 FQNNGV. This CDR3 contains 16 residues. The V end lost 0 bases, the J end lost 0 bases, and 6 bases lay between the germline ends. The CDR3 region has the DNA TGTGCCAGCAGCTTAGAGGAGGGCTCCTATAATTCACCCCTCCACTTT. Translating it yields CASSLEEGSYNSPLHF.

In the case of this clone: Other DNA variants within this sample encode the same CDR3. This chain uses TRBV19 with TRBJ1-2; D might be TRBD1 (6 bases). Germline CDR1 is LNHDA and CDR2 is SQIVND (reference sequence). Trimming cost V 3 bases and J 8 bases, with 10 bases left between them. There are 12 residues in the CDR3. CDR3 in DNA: TGTGCCAGTAGTATTTACAGGGAAGGCTACACCTTC. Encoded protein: CASSIYREGYTF.

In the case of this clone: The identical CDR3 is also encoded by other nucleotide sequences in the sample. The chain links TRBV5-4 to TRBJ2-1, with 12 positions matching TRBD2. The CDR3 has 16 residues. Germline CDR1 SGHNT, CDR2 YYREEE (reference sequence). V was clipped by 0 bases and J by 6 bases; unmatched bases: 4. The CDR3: CASSLASGGAFNEQFF. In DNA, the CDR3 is TGTGCCAGCAGCTTGGCTAGCGGGGGGGCCTTCAATGAGCAGTTCTTC. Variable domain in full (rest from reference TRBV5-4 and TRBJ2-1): ETGVTQSPTHLIKTRGQQVTLRCSSQSGHNTVSWYQQALGQGPQFIFQYYREEENGRGNFPPRFSGLQFPNYSSELNVNALELDDSALYLCASSLASGGAFNEQFFGPGTRLTVL.